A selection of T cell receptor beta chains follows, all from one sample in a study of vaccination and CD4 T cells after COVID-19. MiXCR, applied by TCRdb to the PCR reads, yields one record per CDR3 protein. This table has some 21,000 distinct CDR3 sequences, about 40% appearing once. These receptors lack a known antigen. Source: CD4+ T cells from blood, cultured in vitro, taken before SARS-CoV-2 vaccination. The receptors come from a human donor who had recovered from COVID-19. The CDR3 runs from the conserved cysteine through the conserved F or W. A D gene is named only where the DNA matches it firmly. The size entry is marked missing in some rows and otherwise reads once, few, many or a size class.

CASSLDGRLNTEAFF,TGTGCCAGCAGCTTAGATGGCCGACTGAACACTGAAGCTTTCTTT,once,-,15,TRBV7-9,TRBJ1-1
CASSDPGWGSDGYTF,TGTGCCAGTAGTGATCCTGGCTGGGGCTCGGATGGCTACACCTTC,few,-,15,TRBV11-2,TRBJ1-2
CASSGTKGLSTDTQYF,TGTGCCAGCAGCGGAACGAAGGGGCTTAGCACAGATACGCAGTATTTT,-,-,16,TRBV2,TRBJ2-3
CASSPGTGGSWGQPQHF,TGTGCCAGCAGCCCCGGGACAGGGGGCTCCTGGGGCCAGCCCCAGCATTTT,few,TRBD1,17,TRBV6-2/TRBV6-3,TRBJ1-5
CASNRQGNSYNEQFF,TGTGCCAGCAACCGACAGGGAAACTCCTACAATGAGCAGTTCTTC,few,TRBD1,15,TRBV11-2,TRBJ2-1
CASSERQGHNSPLHF,TGTGCCAGCAGTGAAAGGCAGGGCCATAATTCACCCCTCCACTTT,-,-,15,TRBV2,TRBJ1-6
CSGYRNTEAFF,TGCAGCGGGTACAGGAACACTGAAGCTTTCTTT,-,-,11,TRBV29-1,TRBJ1-1
CATSIGFRGPGETQYF,TGTGCCACCAGCATTGGTTTTCGCGGGCCGGGTGAGACCCAGTACTTC,-,-,16,TRBV15,TRBJ2-5
CASSLTGYNEQFF,TGTGCCAGCAGCTTAACAGGGTACAATGAGCAGTTCTTC,-,-,13,TRBV11-3,TRBJ2-1
CASSQEIALAQAFF,TGCGCCAGCAGCCAAGAGATAGCGCTCGCCCAAGCTTTCTTT,few,-,14,TRBV4-3,TRBJ1-1
CASSLLTGTGTNYGYTF,TGTGCCAGCAGTTTGCTCACCGGGACAGGGACTAACTATGGCTACACCTTC,few,TRBD1,17,TRBV27,TRBJ1-2
CASSTGRWEALFF,TGTGCCAGTAGTACAGGACGGTGGGAAGCGCTGTTTTTT,few,-,13,TRBV19,TRBJ2-2
CSARDPGQGGRSEQFF,TGCAGTGCTAGAGACCCGGGACAGGGGGGTCGGAGTGAGCAGTTCTTC,once,TRBD1,16,TRBV20-1,TRBJ2-1
CAWSVQGSQPQHF,TGTGCCTGGAGTGTCCAGGGGAGTCAGCCCCAGCATTTT,-,-,13,TRBV30,TRBJ1-5
CASSLSVGNTEAFF,TGTGCCAGCAGCTTATCGGTGGGGAACACTGAAGCTTTCTTT,-,-,14,TRBV7-3,TRBJ1-1
CAISPGGGNQPQHF,TGTGCCATCAGCCCAGGGGGCGGCAATCAGCCCCAGCATTTT,-,TRBD1,14,TRBV10-3,TRBJ1-5
CASSLGQGKETQYF,TGCGCCAGCAGCTTGGGGCAGGGGAAAGAGACCCAGTACTTC,-,-,14,TRBV5-1,TRBJ2-5
CASSLLPSGRTSEQFF,TGTGCCAGCAGTCTCCTTCCTAGCGGGAGGACGTCTGAGCAGTTCTTC,few,TRBD2,16,TRBV27,TRBJ2-1
CATSDEGGGGHDTQYF,TGTGCCACCAGTGATGAGGGCGGGGGGGGCCACGATACGCAGTATTTT,-,TRBD2,16,TRBV24-1,TRBJ2-3
CASSYRGPSKNIQYF,TGTGCCAGCAGCTACAGGGGTCCCAGCAAAAACATTCAGTACTTC,once,TRBD1,15,TRBV12-3/TRBV12-4,TRBJ2-4
CASSRNRGIGSYEQYF,TGTGCCAGCAGCAGAAACAGGGGAATCGGCTCCTACGAGCAGTACTTC,-,TRBD1,16,TRBV7-8,TRBJ2-7
CASSLEPNSPLHF,TGTGCCAGCAGCTTGGAGCCGAATTCACCCCTCCACTTT,-,-,13,TRBV7-9,TRBJ1-6
CASRAGPYYEQYF,TGTGCCAGCCGGGCAGGGCCTTACTACGAGCAGTACTTC,-,-,13,TRBV6-2/TRBV6-3,TRBJ2-7
CASSSPDRGTSPLHF,TGTGCCAGCAGTTCGCCGGACAGGGGTACTTCACCCCTCCACTTT,few,TRBD1,15,TRBV6-2/TRBV6-3,TRBJ1-6
CASRRAGGPYEQYF,TGTGCCAGCAGAAGAGCGGGAGGGCCCTACGAGCAGTACTTC,-,TRBD2,14,TRBV27,TRBJ2-7
CASGGGGPETQYF,TGTGCCAGTGGGGGCGGGGGGCCGGAGACCCAGTACTTC,once,TRBD2,13,TRBV19,TRBJ2-5
CVSSPRPGGGTEAFF,TGTGTCAGCAGCCCACGACCAGGGGGCGGCACTGAAGCTTTCTTT,-,TRBD1,15,TRBV11-2,TRBJ1-1
CASSHGLGDLGADTQYF,TGTGCCAGCAGCCACGGACTAGGCGATTTGGGGGCAGATACGCAGTATTTT,few,TRBD2,17,TRBV6-1,TRBJ2-3
CASSWSGAGNTIYF,TGTGCCAGCAGTTGGTCCGGGGCTGGAAACACCATATATTTT,-,-,14,TRBV6-5,TRBJ1-3
CASSQAGGGRSGYGYTF,TGTGCCAGCAGCCAAGCCGGGGGAGGGCGCTCAGGCTATGGCTACACCTTC,-,-,17,TRBV4-2,TRBJ1-2
CATSRDFGETTEAFF,TGTGCCACCAGCAGAGATTTCGGGGAGACTACTGAAGCTTTCTTT,few,-,15,TRBV15,TRBJ1-1
CSAAARLAGGVDTQYF,TGCAGTGCTGCAGCCCGACTAGCGGGGGGCGTCGATACGCAGTATTTT,-,TRBD2,16,TRBV20-1,TRBJ2-3
CASRGDGDYGYTF,TGTGCCAGCAGGGGAGACGGTGACTATGGCTACACCTTC,-,-,13,TRBV2,TRBJ1-2
CASSPRDYYEQYF,TGTGCCAGCAGCCCTCGGGACTACTACGAGCAGTACTTC,few,TRBD2,13,TRBV11-2,TRBJ2-7
CASSPRTGPGELFF,TGTGCCAGCTCTCCCCGGACAGGGCCCGGGGAGCTGTTTTTT,-,TRBD1,14,TRBV2,TRBJ2-2
CASSYSTGIDGNTIYF,TGTGCCAGCAGTTACTCGACCGGGATAGATGGAAACACCATATATTTT,-,-,16,TRBV6-5,TRBJ1-3
CASSTDRMNTEAFF,TGTGCCAGCAGCACGGACCGAATGAACACTGAAGCTTTCTTT,few,-,14,TRBV7-2,TRBJ1-1
CASSLRSNYGYTF,TGTGCCAGCAGTTTACGGAGTAACTATGGCTACACCTTC,few,-,13,TRBV27,TRBJ1-2
CASHMGVLTAYGYTF,TGTGCCAGTCATATGGGGGTGCTTACTGCCTATGGCTACACCTTC,few,-,15,TRBV19,TRBJ1-2
CASSLWGNQPQHF,TGTGCCAGCAGCTTGTGGGGTAATCAGCCCCAGCATTTT,-,-,13,TRBV5-4,TRBJ1-5
CASSSRTETYGYTF,TGTGCCAGCAGCTCACGGACGGAAACATATGGCTACACCTTC,-,-,14,TRBV7-8,TRBJ1-2
CASSHLQGVLYSNQPQHF,TGCGCCAGCAGTCATCTACAGGGGGTCCTTTATAGCAATCAGCCCCAGCATTTT,-,TRBD1,18,TRBV23-1,TRBJ1-5
CASSQDLGTGPYEQYF,TGCGCCAGCAGCCAAGATTTAGGGACGGGGCCCTACGAGCAGTACTTC,-,-,16,TRBV4-3,TRBJ2-7
CASRVDRAPSLYGYTF,TGTGCCAGCAGGGTGGACAGGGCCCCCTCTTTGTATGGCTACACCTTC,-,TRBD1,16,TRBV19,TRBJ1-2
CASSQGAEAFF,TGTGCCAGCAGTCAGGGAGCTGAAGCTTTCTTT,-,-,11,TRBV12-3/TRBV12-4,TRBJ1-1
CASSLVSGQFEETQYF,TGTGCCAGCAGCTTAGTGTCAGGGCAGTTTGAAGAGACCCAGTACTTC,few,-,16,TRBV7-2,TRBJ2-5
CATSGGQLQETQYF,TGTGCCACCAGCGGGGGACAGCTCCAAGAGACCCAGTACTTC,few,TRBD1,14,TRBV15,TRBJ2-5
CASSYYRGGEQYF,TGTGCCAGCAGTTACTACAGGGGCGGCGAGCAGTACTTC,few,TRBD1,13,TRBV6-5,TRBJ2-7
CASSPGTSGGASNEQFF,TGTGCCAGCAGCCCCGGGACTAGCGGGGGAGCTTCGAATGAGCAGTTCTTC,-,TRBD2,17,TRBV7-8,TRBJ2-1
CASRSERTGHNSPLHF,TGTGCCAGCAGGAGCGAAAGGACAGGGCATAATTCACCCCTCCACTTT,-,TRBD1,16,TRBV2,TRBJ1-6
CAISALGRGEGTEAFF,TGTGCCATCAGTGCTCTGGGAAGGGGGGAAGGCACTGAAGCTTTCTTT,-,-,16,TRBV10-3,TRBJ1-1
CASTDPEHGGNQPQHF,TGTGCCAGCACCGACCCCGAACATGGTGGCAATCAGCCCCAGCATTTT,few,-,16,TRBV6-2/TRBV6-3,TRBJ1-5
CASSIPGGKDTQYF,TGTGCCAGTAGTATACCGGGGGGAAAGGATACGCAGTATTTT,-,TRBD2,14,TRBV19,TRBJ2-3
CASSIEYSNQPQHF,TGTGCCAGTAGTATAGAATATAGCAATCAGCCCCAGCATTTT,-,-,14,TRBV19,TRBJ1-5
CASKGPEHTGELFF,TGTGCCAGTAAAGGTCCAGAACACACCGGGGAGCTGTTTTTT,-,-,14,TRBV19,TRBJ2-2
CASSLGEGNYGYTF,TGTGCCAGCAGCTTAGGGGAAGGGAACTATGGCTACACCTTC,few,-,14,TRBV7-2,TRBJ1-2
CASSWGPGVLGGYTF,TGTGCCAGCAGCTGGGGGCCGGGGGTTTTGGGAGGCTACACCTTC,few,-,15,TRBV7-2,TRBJ1-2